This T cell receptor (beta chain) was recovered during a study of T cells in Graves' hyperthyroidism and ophthalmopathy. Findings and caveats of the study: Blood also showed most of the thyroid clonotypes that were expanded above 0.001.

There were TCR beta CDR3 regions amplified from RNA transcripts. HTBI primers were the set used in a first-round RT-PCR of the TCR CDR3. TCRdb re-called the multiplex PCR reads with MiXCR, one entry per CDR3 protein. The sample includes some 200,000 distinct CDR3 sequences, around a sixth of them seen just once. This clonotype was seen more than once but under ten times. No antigen is known for it. Losses at the gene ends were 8 bases for V and 4 bases for J; bases not matched to a gene: 7. Germline V gives CDR1 ENHRY, CDR2 SYGVKD. The CDR3 length is 14 residues. Using around 10 ml of fresh peripheral blood, PBMCs were prepared.

The specimen was blood. The chain joins TRBV10-3 to TRBJ2-2; 7 nucleotides line up with TRBD1. This receptor was taken from a woman between 45 and 65 years old with Graves' hyperthyroidism. CDR3 sequence: CAISDREPTGELFF. CDR3 nucleotides: TGTGCCATCTCTGACAGGGAACCCACCGGGGAGCTGTTTTTT.